Listed here are 18 T cell receptor beta chains from one sample, sequenced in a study of cytomegalovirus exposure and HLA in healthy donors. Primers: 60 Vbeta forward and 13 Jbeta reverse. Generated by immunoSEQ multiplex PCR, the TCRdb table keeps only in-frame clones and is missing some. The table for this sample gives fewer than 45,000 clones. The sequenced material came from PBMCs. The receptors derive from a woman aged 25 to 39 in good health and CMV-seronegative.

V is TRBV19 and J is TRBJ2-6, with 7 bases that match TRBD1. The CDR3 length is 17 residues. Germline V CDR1 and CDR2: LNHDA, SQIVND (reference sequence). Losses at the gene ends were 4 bases for V and 4 bases for J; bases not matched to a gene: 10. The CDR3 loop reads CASSKDNRGTGANVLTF. In DNA form, the CDR3 reads TGTGCCAGTAGTAAAGACAACAGGGGAACCGGGGCCAACGTCCTGACTTTC.

The rearrangement uses TRBV7-3 and TRBJ2-3, with TRBD1 matching 7 bases. Per germline, CDR1 SGHTA and CDR2 FQGTGA. The CDR3 sequence is 15 residues long. Unmatched junction bases numbered 5, after V lost 4 bases and J lost 1 base. The CDR3 nucleotides read TGTGCCAGCAGCTCGGGACAGCCACGCACAGATACGCAGTATTTT. Its translation: CASSSGQPRTDTQYF.

V is TRBV4-1 and J is TRBJ1-1, with TRBD1 matching 7 bases. This CDR3 spans 14 amino acids. V shed 6 bases, J shed 0 bases, and the junction held 4 bases outside the gene matches. The germline CDR1 and CDR2 sequences are MGHRA and YSYEKL. The CDR3 is CASRTGTVNTEAFF. The CDR3 bases are TGCGCCAGCAGAACCGGGACAGTGAACACTGAAGCTTTCTTT.

The chain employs TRBV6-5 and TRBJ2-1; D uncertain. The CDR3 sequence is 16 residues long. The V gene lost 0 bases and the J gene lost 0 bases, with 9 bases spanning the gap. Germline V gene lookup returns CDR1 MNHEY and CDR2 SVGAGI. The CDR3, as DNA: TGTGCCAGCAGTTACTCTTACACCTCCTCCTACAATGAGCAGTTCTTC. It yields the protein CASSYSYTSSYNEQFF.

The chain joins TRBV19 to TRBJ1-1; D is unclear. Germline CDR1 reads LNHDA; CDR2 reads SQIVND (reference sequence). The CDR3 runs to 16 residues. V lost 4 bases to trimming and J lost 3 bases, with 18 bases between them. CDR3 loop: CASSTFQARLDTEAFF. CDR3 nucleotide sequence: TGTGCCAGTAGTACCTTTCAAGCGAGGCTCGACACTGAAGCTTTCTTT. Drawing the rest from reference TRBV19 and TRBJ1-1, the complete variable domain is DGGITQSPKYLFRKEGQNVTLSCEQNLNHDAMYWYRQDPGQGLRLIYYSQIVNDFQKGDIAEGYSVSREKKESFPLTVTSAQKNPTAFYLCASSTFQARLDTEAFFGQGTRLTVV.

The chain couples TRBV27 to TRBJ1-1; 8 nucleotides agree with TRBD1. Germline V gives CDR1 MNHEY, CDR2 SMNVEV (reference sequence). The CDR3 length is 14 residues. V lost 3 bases, J lost 4 bases, and 4 bases stayed unmatched. In nucleotides, the CDR3 is TGTGCCAGCAGTTTGGCAGGGGGCGTCACTGAAGCTTTCTTT. It codes for CASSLAGGVTEAFF.

The chain carries TRBV27 and TRBJ1-1; 7 bases map to TRBD1. V lost 8 bases to trimming and J lost 10 bases; unmatched junction nucleotides: 7. Germline loops: CDR1 MNHEY, CDR2 SMNVEV (reference sequence). The CDR3 sequence is 11 residues long. CDR3 DNA: TGTGCCAGCGGCGACAGGGTTGGAGCTTTCTTT. This sequence encodes CASGDRVGAFF.

V usage is TRBV6-5 and J usage is TRBJ2-7, with TRBD2 matching 10 bases. CDR3 length: 14 amino acids. V was clipped by 6 bases and J by 2 bases; unmatched bases: 4. Germline V gene data show CDR1 as MNHEY and CDR2 as SVGAGI. CDR3 sequence reads: CASRESGRAYEQYF. The CDR3 nucleotides are TGTGCCAGCAGGGAGAGCGGGAGGGCCTACGAGCAGTACTTC.

The CDR3: CASRQRTSIDEQFF. In DNA form, the CDR3 reads TGTGCCAGCAGGCAAAGGACTAGCATCGATGAGCAGTTCTTC. V usage is TRBV27 and J usage is TRBJ2-1; 8 bases map to TRBD2. The V segment lost 6 bases and the J segment 8 bases; nucleotides outside the gene matches: 9. In germline, CDR1 is MNHEY, CDR2 SMNVEV (reference sequence). The length of the CDR3 is 14 residues.

This chain uses TRBV30 with TRBJ2-1, with 13 bases that match TRBD2. The germline gives CDR1 GTSNPN, CDR2 SVGIG (reference sequence). The CDR3 has 15 residues. V dropped 5 bases and J dropped 3; count of bases not matched to a gene: 4. This CDR3 is CAWEGLAGIYNEQFF. The CDR3 nucleotides read TGTGCCTGGGAGGGACTAGCGGGAATCTACAATGAGCAGTTCTTC.

V gene TRBV4-1 combines with J gene TRBJ2-7; 11 positions agree with TRBD2. The CDR3 runs to 15 residues. The trim removed 5 bases at V and 7 bases at J, leaving 10 bases unmatched. Germline CDR1 is MGHRA and CDR2 is YSYEKL. The DNA for the CDR3 is TGCGCCAGCAGCGATGGGGAACTAGCGGGAGTGGAGCAGTACTTC. Protein product: CASSDGELAGVEQYF.

The J gene is TRBJ2-1, the V gene TRBV30; no firm D call. CDR3 length: 11 amino acids. Germline lookup yields CDR1 GTSNPN and CDR2 SVGIG (reference sequence). V dropped 4 bases and J dropped 9 bases, with 10 bases sitting between them. CDR3 residues: CAWTPGSEQFF. Written as DNA, the CDR3 is TGTGCCTGGACCCCAGGTAGTGAGCAGTTCTTC.

This chain links TRBV4-1 with TRBJ1-2; D is possibly TRBD1 (6 bases). This CDR3 comprises 19 residues. V gave up 3 bases and J gave up 6 bases, with 29 bases separating them. Germline loops: CDR1 MGHRA, CDR2 YSYEKL. This chain's CDR3 is CASSHDNNRVQSASDGYTF. DNA of the CDR3: TGCGCCAGCAGCCATGATAATAACAGGGTTCAATCGGCCTCCGATGGCTACACCTTC.

Worth noting for this clone: The sample contains more than one DNA sequence encoding this CDR3. The rearrangement joins TRBV6-5 to TRBJ1-1; TRBD1 might be the D (5 bases). The CDR3 is made up of 15 amino acids. The V gene lost 8 bases and the J gene lost 6 bases, with 22 bases spanning the gap. The germline V gene has CDR1 MNHEY and CDR2 SVGAGI. The CDR3 bases are TGTGCCAGCGGACGGGACTCACTACAAATAGCTGAAGCTTTCTTT. Translation: CASGRDSLQIAEAFF.

The CDR3 here is CASSPTGYEQYF. For the CDR3, the DNA is TGTGCCAGCTCACCAACAGGCTACGAGCAGTACTTC. The gene calls are TRBV18 and TRBJ2-7, with D possibly matching TRBD1 (5 bases). CDR1 is KGHSH, CDR2 LQKENI, per germline. This CDR3 has 12 residues. The V end lost 2 bases, the J end lost 3 bases, and 5 bases lay between the germline ends.

The V and J genes are TRBV6-5 and TRBJ2-4; 7 bases agree with TRBD1. The CDR3 extends over 14 amino acids. The germline V gene has CDR1 MNHEY and CDR2 SVGAGI. The trim removed 4 bases at V and 8 bases at J, leaving 8 bases unmatched. CDR3 amino acids: CASSSYRGEYIQYF. The CDR3 DNA follows: TGTGCCAGCAGTTCCTACAGGGGCGAATACATTCAGTACTTC.

The rearrangement uses TRBV14 and TRBJ1-4; tentative D call: TRBD1 (5 bases). CDR1 is SGHDN, CDR2 FVKESK, per germline. The V end was cut by 4 bases, the J end by 11 bases, with 14 bases between. The CDR3 covers 13 residues. The CDR3 DNA sequence: TGTGCCAGCAGCCTACAACATCGGGGGAAACTGTTTTTT. Translating gives CASSLQHRGKLFF.

CDR3 amino acids: CASSTQQGQPQHF. The CDR3 DNA reads as TGTGCCAGCAGTACCCAACAGGGGCAGCCCCAGCATTTT. The rearrangement uses TRBV6-4 and TRBJ1-5; 7 nucleotides agree with TRBD1. The germline V gene has CDR1 MRHNA and CDR2 SNTAGT. The V segment lost 5 bases and the J segment 7 bases; nucleotides outside the gene matches: 5. This CDR3 is built from 13 residues.